This TCR beta chain comes out of a study of blood T cell repertoires in COVID-19. The wider study: From the United States, Italy and Spain came samples of acute and convalescent COVID-19. Nucleic acid was either cDNA or gDNA, and it came from T cells, B-cell-depleted T cells, or PBMCs.

This CDR3 spans 17 amino acids. Germline V lookup: CDR1 KGHDR, CDR2 SFDVKD. J was trimmed by 4 bases and V by 4 bases; bases with no gene match: 11. Participants spanned ages roughly 18 to 95 years and resided in 20 to 25 US areas. Clinical history as reported by participants underpinned cohort assignment. Measured with immunoSEQ multiplex PCR; TCRdb has only the in-frame clones, and not every one. There are under 400,000 clones in the sample; around 86% occur only once, and approximately 4.6% lies in the top ten. The V call is TRBV24-1, the J call TRBJ2-2; 7 bases line up with TRBD2. The TCR comes from a woman aged 35 to 49 with acute COVID-19. The material sequenced was PBMCs or T cells enriched from blood (not recorded which). CDR3 in DNA: TGTGCCACCAGTGACCCTACTAGCGCGCAATTCACCGGGGAGCTGTTTTTT. It specifies CATSDPTSAQFTGELFF.